Shown below are 20 T cell receptor beta chains from a single sample sequenced in a study of CD8 T cells in Susac syndrome (dated by TCRdb to about 2019). Library preparation was by the immunoSEQ multiplex PCR assay. RNA was extracted using the RNeasy kit, and roughly 0.5 to 1 microgram was reverse transcribed with random hexamers. TCRdb reran the public reads through fastp at Q25 and MiXCR, keeping productive beta chains. Every CDR3 protein is listed once, alongside the most common genes and DNA of its rows. The sample has some 200,000 distinct CDR3 sequences on record, approximately 95% of them singletons. Approximately 0.16% of the sample is in the top ten clones. The sequenced sample consisted of CD8+ T cells from PBMCs. Receptors originate from a human donor with Susac syndrome.

The CDR3 here is CASVDSSGANVLTF. CDR3 coding DNA: TGTGCCAGCGTCGACTCGTCTGGGGCCAACGTCCTGACTTTC. The genes are TRBV6-6 and TRBJ2-6; D gene uncertain. Per germline, CDR1 MNHNY and CDR2 SVGAGI (reference sequence). Trimming removed 8 bases from V and 1 base from J, with 9 bases in between. The CDR3 is 14 residues long.

The rearrangement links TRBV20-1 to TRBJ2-5; 7 bases match TRBD2. The J segment lost 1 base and the V segment lost 5 bases, leaving 16 bases of the junction unmatched. The length of the CDR3 is 17 residues. CDR1 is DFQATT, CDR2 SNEGSKA, per germline (reference sequence). Here the CDR3 DNA reads TGCAGTGCTTCTCCTTTTGGGGGGGTAAGGGTCCAAGAGACCCAGTACTTC. Amino acid sequence: CSASPFGGVRVQETQYF.

The rearrangement uses TRBV4-1 and TRBJ2-7; maybe TRBD2 (5 bases). The V end was cut by 1 base, the J end by 6 bases, with 10 bases between. CDR3 length: 13 residues. CDR1 MGHRA and CDR2 YSYEKL come from the germline V gene. CDR3 nucleotides: TGCGCCAGCAGCCAAGGGACTGGTCTCGAGCAGTACTTC. Protein product: CASSQGTGLEQYF.

The V and J genes are TRBV18 and TRBJ2-7; TRBD2 agrees at 9 bases. The germline CDR1 and CDR2 sequences are KGHSH and LQKENI. The CDR3 consists of 14 residues. V lost 5 bases, J lost 2 bases, and 4 bases stayed unmatched. The CDR3 spells CASSSSGGPYEQYF. For the CDR3, the DNA is TGTGCCAGCTCATCGAGCGGGGGGCCCTACGAGCAGTACTTC.

Here the CDR3 reads CASSPPADTQYF. The CDR3 region has the DNA TGTGCCAGCTCACCACCGGCAGATACGCAGTATTTT. The chain recombines TRBV18 with TRBJ2-3, with D hard to call. This CDR3 is built from 12 residues. V was pared by 0 bases and J by 4 bases, with 2 bases between. Germline V gene lookup returns CDR1 KGHSH and CDR2 LQKENI.

This clonotype was seen only once. V usage is TRBV6-5 and J usage is TRBJ1-1, with 10 bases fitting TRBD1. The CDR3 is made up of 14 amino acids. The ends lost 5 bases at V and 3 bases at J; junction bases unmatched: 3. Germline CDR1 reads MNHEY; CDR2 reads SVGAGI. CDR3 DNA: TGTGCCAGCAGTGTGGGACAGGGGTACACTGAAGCTTTCTTT. Translating gives CASSVGQGYTEAFF.

The V call is TRBV20-1, the J call TRBJ1-2, with 8 bases identical to TRBD1. V gave up 6 bases and J gave up 3 bases; unmatched junction bases: 9. This CDR3 is built from 14 residues. Germline V CDR1 and CDR2: DFQATT, SNEGSKA (reference sequence). The CDR3 here is CSAPDRVKDYGYTF. The CDR3 DNA follows: TGCAGTGCCCCGGACAGGGTCAAGGACTATGGCTACACCTTC.

This clonotype occurred once. The chain couples TRBV5-1 to TRBJ2-4, with D unclear. CDR3 size: 17 residues. The germline gives CDR1 SGHRS, CDR2 YFSETQ. Trimming took 0 bases from V and 5 from J, leaving 18 bases between them. CDR3 bases: TGCGCCAGCAGCTTGGTTCCCTCGGGCTCGACGGAAAACATTCAGTACTTC. It encodes CASSLVPSGSTENIQYF.

The V gene is TRBV7-8, the J gene TRBJ2-1; the match to TRBD2 covers 7 bases. V trimming: 5 bases; J trimming: 7 bases; junction bases outside the gene matches: 11. CDR1 and CDR2 from the germline V gene are SGHVS and FQNEAQ. The CDR3 sequence is 15 residues long. CDR3 nucleotides: TGTGCCAGCAGCCGATCTGCGGGGGACTATAATGAGCAGTTCTTC. Amino acids: CASSRSAGDYNEQFF.

The chain combines TRBV19 with TRBJ2-5; D perhaps matches TRBD2 (6 bases). V shed 3 bases and J shed 4 bases, with 15 bases lying between them. This CDR3 has 15 amino acids. From germline, CDR1 is LNHDA and CDR2 SQIVND (reference sequence). CDR3 sequence reads: CASSIGEAGGETQYF. CDR3 DNA: TGTGCCAGTAGTATCGGGGAGGCCGGGGGAGAGACCCAGTACTTC.

The chain joins TRBV3-1 to TRBJ1-5, with a weak D call TRBD1 (5 bases). The length of the CDR3 is 18 residues. The V gene lost 0 bases and the J gene lost 0 bases, with 15 bases spanning the gap. Germline V gene sequence: CDR1 LGHDT, CDR2 YNNKEL (reference sequence). In DNA form, the CDR3 reads TGTGCCAGCAGCCAAGATTTGGGACTAGAGGATAGCAATCAGCCCCAGCATTTT. Translating gives CASSQDLGLEDSNQPQHF.

CDR3 loop: CASSYSDSGYNYNEQFF. The CDR3 coding sequence is TGTGCCAGCAGTTACTCGGATAGCGGTTATAACTACAATGAGCAGTTCTTC. The chain uses TRBV6-7 and TRBJ2-1; D perhaps matches TRBD2 (6 bases). TRBV6-7 is an ORF; its function is uncertain. V lost 0 bases to trimming and J lost 3 bases, with 15 bases between them. The CDR3 runs 17 residues.

This clonotype came up once. CDR3 region: CATSTRGGNIQYF. DNA of the CDR3: TGTGCCACCTCCACTAGGGGGGGAAACATTCAGTACTTC. This chain connects TRBV27 to TRBJ2-4, with D maybe TRBD2 (7 bases). The ends were cut back, 10 bases at V and 6 bases at J, with 16 bases in the middle. The CDR3 is 13 amino acids. Germline values: CDR1 MNHEY, CDR2 SMNVEV (reference sequence).

V and J are TRBV12-3 or TRBV12-4 and TRBJ2-6; D call uncertain. The CDR3 is 17 amino acids. V gave up 6 bases and J gave up 0 bases, with 15 bases separating them. The CDR3 sequence is CASSSTEPSSGANVLTF. In DNA, the CDR3 is TGTGCCAGCAGCTCGACCGAGCCCAGCTCTGGGGCCAACGTCCTGACTTTC.

This clonotype appeared a single time. The rearrangement uses TRBV12-3 or TRBV12-4 and TRBJ2-1; perhaps TRBD2 as D (6 bases). V dropped 8 bases and J dropped 3 bases, with 11 bases sitting between them. This CDR3 has 13 residues. CDR3 bases: TGTGCCAGCGCGGGACTTTTCTACAATGAGCAGTTCTTC. Protein: CASAGLFYNEQFF.

The chain couples TRBV20-1 to TRBJ1-1; D is uncertain. The CDR3 runs 13 residues. Germline values: CDR1 DFQATT, CDR2 SNEGSKA (reference sequence). Trimming left V 1 base short and J 5 bases short, with 11 bases between. The CDR3 bases are TGCAGTGCTAGAGGCTGGGAAATGACTGAAGCTTTCTTT. This sequence encodes CSARGWEMTEAFF.

The chain has TRBV9 and TRBJ2-1; 7 bases agree with TRBD1. This CDR3 region has 14 residues. CDR1 SGDLS and CDR2 YYNGEE come from the germline V gene. V lost 3 bases to trimming and J lost 7 bases; unmatched junction nucleotides: 7. CDR3 residues: CASSAAGGGNEQFF. The CDR3 nucleotides are TGTGCCAGCAGCGCCGCAGGGGGTGGGAATGAGCAGTTCTTC.

This clonotype was found once. The rearrangement links TRBV19 to TRBJ1-1; the D is unclear. The CDR3 runs 11 residues. Deletions cut 0 bases from V and 4 bases from J, with 0 bases between. In germline, CDR1 is LNHDA, CDR2 SQIVND (reference sequence). The CDR3 loop reads CASSIDTEAFF. CDR3 DNA sequence: TGTGCCAGTAGTATAGACACTGAAGCTTTCTTT.

The chain couples TRBV5-1 to TRBJ2-7, with D tentatively TRBD2 (6 bases). This CDR3 is 15 amino acids long. V lost 6 bases and J 4 bases, leaving 20 bases between the germline ends. CDR1 and CDR2 (germline): SGHRS, YFSETQ. CDR3 region: CASNLDPGVGYEQYF. As DNA, the CDR3 is TGCGCCAGCAACCTCGATCCGGGGGTGGGGTACGAGCAGTACTTC. Full variable domain (rest looked up from reference TRBV5-1 and TRBJ2-7): KAGVTQTPRYLIKTRGQQVTLSCSPISGHRSVSWYQQTPGQGLQFLFEYFSETQRNKGNFPGRFSGRQFSNSRSEMNVSTLELGDSALYLCASNLDPGVGYEQYFGPGTRLTVT.

The chain links TRBV4-1 to TRBJ2-2, with 9 bases matching TRBD1. Looked up from germline, CDR1 is MGHRA and CDR2 is YSYEKL. V lost 1 base to trimming and J lost 4 bases; unmatched junction nucleotides: 4. The CDR3 totals 16 residues. The CDR3 spells CASSQGGQGPTGELFF. The DNA for the CDR3 is TGCGCCAGCAGCCAAGGGGGACAGGGTCCCACCGGGGAGCTGTTTTTT.